The 8 T cell receptor beta chains below were found in one sample sequenced in a study of blood T cell repertoires in COVID-19. Produced via immunoSEQ multiplex PCR; TCRdb's table is partial and in-frame only. The data hold about 80,000 clones, with roughly 80% observed a single time. Sample: peripheral blood. Every receptor here comes from a man at least 80 years old with acute or convalescent COVID-19.

The J gene is TRBJ1-2, the V gene TRBV6-5; TRBD1 is a possible D gene (6 bases). The CDR3 runs to 13 residues. The germline V gene encodes CDR1 MNHEY and CDR2 SVGAGI. V lost 5 bases and J lost 5, with 12 bases in between. The CDR3 nucleotides read TGTGCCAGCAGTACAGGGAGGGAATATGGCTACACCTTC. Translation gives CASSTGREYGYTF.

The rearrangement uses TRBV2 and TRBJ1-6, with D unresolved. This CDR3 spans 13 amino acids. V lost 7 bases, J lost 9 bases, and 13 bases lay in between. CDR1 is SNHLY and CDR2 is FYNNEI in the germline V gene. This CDR3 reads CASNQEGSSPLHF. The CDR3 DNA reads TGTGCCAGCAATCAGGAGGGTTCTTCACCCCTCCACTTT.

The chain carries TRBV15 and TRBJ1-3; tentatively, D is TRBD1 (6 bases). The CDR3 totals 15 residues. From germline, CDR1 is LNHNV and CDR2 YYDKDF (reference sequence). Deletions cut 5 bases from V and 0 bases from J, with 11 bases between. Written as DNA, the CDR3 is TGTGCCACCAGCCGAACAGGGAACTCTGGAAACACCATATATTTT. Amino acid sequence: CATSRTGNSGNTIYF.

This clone was recorded a few times. This chain uses TRBV6-5 with TRBJ2-1, with 10 bases lining up with TRBD2. The CDR3 extends over 16 amino acids. Germline loops: CDR1 MNHEY, CDR2 SVGAGI. The J segment lost 0 bases and the V segment lost 4 bases, leaving 3 bases of the junction unmatched. The CDR3 nucleotides are TGTGCCAGCAGTTCACTAGCGGGGAGCTCCTACAATGAGCAGTTCTTC. Amino acid sequence: CASSSLAGSSYNEQFF.

The genes are TRBV5-1 and TRBJ2-2, with 9 bases lining up with TRBD2. Germline V CDR1 and CDR2: SGHRS, YFSETQ. This CDR3 is built from 18 residues. Germline trimming cut 1 base from V and 1 base from J; bases unmatched to any gene: 8. The CDR3 DNA reads as TGCGCCAGCAGCTTGATGACTAGCGGAACATGGAACACCGGGGAGCTGTTTTTT. This sequence encodes CASSLMTSGTWNTGELFF.

The genes are TRBV7-9 and TRBJ1-1; 8 bases map to TRBD1. V trimming: 3 bases; J trimming: 10 bases; junction bases outside the gene matches: 13. Per germline, CDR1 SEHNR and CDR2 FQNEAQ (reference sequence). The CDR3 is 15 residues long. The CDR3 DNA reads as TGTGCCAGCAGCTTGTCGGCCCCGACAGGGGCGGGAGCTTTCTTT. It specifies CASSLSAPTGAGAFF.

The sample holds a few counts of this clone. The chain is built from TRBV12-5 and TRBJ1-1; TRBD1 matches at 7 bases. CDR1 and CDR2 from the germline V gene are LGHNT and FRNRAP. The CDR3 is made up of 14 amino acids. With V trimmed by 6 bases and J by 2 bases, 6 bases remained unmatched. CDR3 coding DNA: TGTGCTAGTGGCCCCCGGACAGGAAACACTGAAGCTTTCTTT. Protein product: CASGPRTGNTEAFF. The variable domain in full, with the rest retrieved from reference TRBV12-5 and TRBJ1-1, is DARVTQTPRHKVTEMGQEVTMRCQPILGHNTVFWYRQTMMQGLELLAYFRNRAPLDDSGMPKDRFSAEMPDATLATLKIQPSEPRDSAVYFCASGPRTGNTEAFFGQGTRLTVV.

J is TRBJ1-1 and V is TRBV18; TRBD1 matches at 10 bases. CDR1 and CDR2 from the germline V gene are KGHSH and LQKENI. CDR3 size: 14 residues. V shed 0 bases, J shed 6 bases, and the junction held 1 base outside the gene matches. This CDR3 reads CASSPPGTGAEAFF. Here the CDR3 DNA reads TGTGCCAGCTCACCACCGGGGACAGGGGCTGAAGCTTTCTTT.